The source of this T cell receptor (beta chain) is a study of blood T cell repertoires in COVID-19. Across the study: PBMCs, B-cell-depleted T cells, or T cells were the source of the cDNA or gDNA that made up the material.

Generated by immunoSEQ multiplex PCR, the TCRdb table keeps only in-frame clones and is missing some. Found here are roughly 150,000 clones, around 88% of them singletons; the top ten hold 5% to 6%. This clone showed up just once. Trimming removed 2 bases at V and 1 base at J, with 11 bases between. The CDR3 length is 15 residues. Germline CDR1 reads MDHEN; CDR2 reads SYDVKM. The sequenced sample was peripheral blood. This chain uses TRBV28 with TRBJ1-1; no clear D gene. The clonotype originates from a human donor in a cohort sampled during active COVID-19. The CDR3 nucleotides read TGTGCCAGCAGTTTAGAGACACGGCGGAACACTGAAGCTTTCTTT. Encoded protein: CASSLETRRNTEAFF.